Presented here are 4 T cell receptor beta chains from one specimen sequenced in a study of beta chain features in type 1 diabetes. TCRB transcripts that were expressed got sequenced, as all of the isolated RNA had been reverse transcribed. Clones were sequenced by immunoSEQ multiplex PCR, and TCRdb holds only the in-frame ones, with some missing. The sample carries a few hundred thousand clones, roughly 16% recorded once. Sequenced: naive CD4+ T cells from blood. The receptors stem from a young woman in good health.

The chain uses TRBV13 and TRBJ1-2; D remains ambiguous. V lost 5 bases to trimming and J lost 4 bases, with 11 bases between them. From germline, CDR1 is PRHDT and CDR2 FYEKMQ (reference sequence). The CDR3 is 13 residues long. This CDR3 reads CASSLTARYGYTF. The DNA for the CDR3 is TGTGCCAGCAGCCTTACTGCCCGCTATGGCTACACCTTC.

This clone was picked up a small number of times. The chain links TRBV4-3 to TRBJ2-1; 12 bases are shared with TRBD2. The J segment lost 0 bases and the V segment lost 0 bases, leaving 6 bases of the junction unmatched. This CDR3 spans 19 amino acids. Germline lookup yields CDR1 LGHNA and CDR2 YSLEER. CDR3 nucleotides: TGCGCCAGCAGCCAAGATCCTCTAGCGGGAGGGAGCTCCTACAATGAGCAGTTCTTC. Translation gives CASSQDPLAGGSSYNEQFF.

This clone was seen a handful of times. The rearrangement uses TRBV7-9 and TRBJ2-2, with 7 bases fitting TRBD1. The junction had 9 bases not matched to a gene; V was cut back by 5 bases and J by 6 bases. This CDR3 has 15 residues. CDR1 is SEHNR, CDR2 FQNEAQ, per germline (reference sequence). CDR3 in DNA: TGTGCCAGCAGCGTCTACAGGGGTCCGGCCGGGGAGCTGTTTTTT. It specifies CASSVYRGPAGELFF.

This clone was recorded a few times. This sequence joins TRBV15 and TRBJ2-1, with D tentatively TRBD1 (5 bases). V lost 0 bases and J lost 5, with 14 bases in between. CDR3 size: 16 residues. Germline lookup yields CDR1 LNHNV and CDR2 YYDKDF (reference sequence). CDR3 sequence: CATSRERSRANNEQFF. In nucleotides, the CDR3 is TGTGCCACCAGCAGAGAAAGAAGCAGGGCGAACAATGAGCAGTTCTTC.